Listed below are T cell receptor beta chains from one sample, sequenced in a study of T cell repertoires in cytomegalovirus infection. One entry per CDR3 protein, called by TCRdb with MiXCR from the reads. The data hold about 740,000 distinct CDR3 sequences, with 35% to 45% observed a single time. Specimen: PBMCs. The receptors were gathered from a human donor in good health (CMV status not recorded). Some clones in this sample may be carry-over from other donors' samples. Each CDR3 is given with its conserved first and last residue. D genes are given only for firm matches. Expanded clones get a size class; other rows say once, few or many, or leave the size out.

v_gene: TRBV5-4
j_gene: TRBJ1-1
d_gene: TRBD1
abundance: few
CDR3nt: TGTGCCAGCAGCCGAAAGGGGGCCTGGAACACTGAAGCTTTCTTT
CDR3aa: CASSRKGAWNTEAFF

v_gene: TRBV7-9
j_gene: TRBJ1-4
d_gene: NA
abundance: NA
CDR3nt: TGTGCCAGCAGCTTATCCATTGGGGTGCCTAGGCCGGGTGAAAAACTGCTTTTT
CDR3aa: CASSLSIGVPRPGEKLLF

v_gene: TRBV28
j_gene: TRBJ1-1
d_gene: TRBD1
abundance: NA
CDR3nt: TGTGCCAGCAGCCCCCGACAGGGGATTGGGGACACTGAAGCTTTCTTT
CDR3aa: CASSPRQGIGDTEAFF

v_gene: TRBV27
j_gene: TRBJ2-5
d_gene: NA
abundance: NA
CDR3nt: TGTGCCAGCAGTTTATTTTCCGGCCGGGCCCAGTACTTC
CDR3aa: CASSLFSGRAQYF

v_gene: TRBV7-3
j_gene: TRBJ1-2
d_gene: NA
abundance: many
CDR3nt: TGTGCCAGCAGCTTAACGGGCAGAGGCGACTATGGCTACACCTTC
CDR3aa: CASSLTGRGDYGYTF

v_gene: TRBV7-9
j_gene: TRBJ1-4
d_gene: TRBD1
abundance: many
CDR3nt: TGTGCCAGCAGCTTAGCGCCTCGGAACAGGGGGTGGGAAAAACTGTTTTTT
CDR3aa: CASSLAPRNRGWEKLFF

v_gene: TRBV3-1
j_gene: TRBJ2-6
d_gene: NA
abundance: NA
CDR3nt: TGTGCCAGCAGCGCCCGACAGGTTGGTTCTGGGGCCAACGTCCTGACTTTC
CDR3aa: CASSARQVGSGANVLTF

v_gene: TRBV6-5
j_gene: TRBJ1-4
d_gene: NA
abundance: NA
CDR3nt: TGTGCCAGCAGTCGTCCAGGGCCTAATGAAAAACTGTTTTTT
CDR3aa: CASSRPGPNEKLFF

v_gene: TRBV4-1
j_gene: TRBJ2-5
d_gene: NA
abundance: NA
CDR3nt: TGCGCCAGCAGCAAACTAACTACGTACCAAGAGACCCAGTACTTC
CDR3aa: CASSKLTTYQETQYF

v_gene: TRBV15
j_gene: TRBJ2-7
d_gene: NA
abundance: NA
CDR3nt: TGTGCCACCAGCAGAGATGGGGGCAGCGCGAACTACGAGCAGTACTTC
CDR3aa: CATSRDGGSANYEQYF

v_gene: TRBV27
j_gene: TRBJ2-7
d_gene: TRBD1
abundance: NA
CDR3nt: TGTGCCAGCAGAGGGACAGGGAGGGGTCACGAGCAGTACTTC
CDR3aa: CASRGTGRGHEQYF

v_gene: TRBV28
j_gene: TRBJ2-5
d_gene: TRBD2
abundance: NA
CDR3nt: TGTGCCAGCAGTAATCAATTTCCGGGGACTAGCGGCCAAGAGACCCAGTACTTC
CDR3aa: CASSNQFPGTSGQETQYF

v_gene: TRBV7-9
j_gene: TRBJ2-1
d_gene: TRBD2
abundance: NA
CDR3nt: TGTGCCAGCAGCTTAGTAGCGGGAGGCCTCAATGAGCAGTTCTTC
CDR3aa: CASSLVAGGLNEQFF

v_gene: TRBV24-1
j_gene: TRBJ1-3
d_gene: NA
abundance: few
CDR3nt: TGTGCCACCAGTGATGCGACCTCTGGAAACACCATATATTTT
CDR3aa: CATSDATSGNTIYF

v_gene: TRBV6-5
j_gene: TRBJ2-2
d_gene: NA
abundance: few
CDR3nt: TGTGCCAGCAGTTTACGAGTGACAGTCACCGGGGAGCTGTTTTTT
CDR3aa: CASSLRVTVTGELFF

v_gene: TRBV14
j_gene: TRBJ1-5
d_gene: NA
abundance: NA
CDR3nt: TGTGCCAGCAGCCAAGGAAAAAATCAGCCCCAGCATTTT
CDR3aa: CASSQGKNQPQHF

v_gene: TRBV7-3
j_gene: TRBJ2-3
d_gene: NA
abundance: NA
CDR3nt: TGTGCCAGCGGCACGCAACAGGGAGATACGCAGTATTTT
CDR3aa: CASGTQQGDTQYF

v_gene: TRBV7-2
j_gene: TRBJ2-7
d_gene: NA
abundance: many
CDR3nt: TGTGCCAGCAGCTCTCCGGACGCCCTCGCAGCCTACGAGCAGTACTTC
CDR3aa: CASSSPDALAAYEQYF

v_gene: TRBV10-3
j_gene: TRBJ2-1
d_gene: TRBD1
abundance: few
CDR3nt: TGTGCCATCAATAGACAGGGGGCTTCCAATGAGCAGTTCTTC
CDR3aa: CAINRQGASNEQFF

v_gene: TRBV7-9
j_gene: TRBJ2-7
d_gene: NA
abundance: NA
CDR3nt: TGTGCCAGCAGCCGTCCAGGCGGGTCCTACGAGCAGTACTTC
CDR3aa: CASSRPGGSYEQYF

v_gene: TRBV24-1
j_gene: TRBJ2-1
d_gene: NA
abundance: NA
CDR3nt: TGTGCCACCAGTGATACACGCGCCCCCGGTCTAAATGAGCAGTTCTTC
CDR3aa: CATSDTRAPGLNEQFF

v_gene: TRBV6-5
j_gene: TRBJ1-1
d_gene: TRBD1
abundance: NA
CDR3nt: TGTGCCAGCAGTATAGGACCAGGGGGTTTAAAGGGCACTGAAGCTTTCTTT
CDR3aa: CASSIGPGGLKGTEAFF

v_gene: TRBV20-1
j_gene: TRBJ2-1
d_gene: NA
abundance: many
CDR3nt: TGCAGTGCTAGGCAGCGCCGCACTTCCTTTTACAATGAGCAGTTCTTC
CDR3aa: CSARQRRTSFYNEQFF

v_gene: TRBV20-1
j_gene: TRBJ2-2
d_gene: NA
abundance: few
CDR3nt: TGCAGTGCTAGAGACAGGGTGATTAACACCGGGGAGCTGTTTTTT
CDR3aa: CSARDRVINTGELFF

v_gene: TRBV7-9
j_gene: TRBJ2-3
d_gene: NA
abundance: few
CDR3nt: TGTGCCAGCAGCCCGTGGAGTAGCGGAAGCACAGATACGCAGTATTTT
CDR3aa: CASSPWSSGSTDTQYF

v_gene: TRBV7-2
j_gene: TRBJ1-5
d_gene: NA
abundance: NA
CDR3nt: TGTGCCGGCAGCTTTTTAGGGCGCAATCAGCCCCAGCATTTT
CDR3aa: CAGSFLGRNQPQHF

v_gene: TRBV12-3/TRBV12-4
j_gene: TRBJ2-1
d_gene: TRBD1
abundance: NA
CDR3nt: TGTGCCAGCAGCCCTGGACAGGTCGGTGAGCAGTTCTTC
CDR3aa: CASSPGQVGEQFF

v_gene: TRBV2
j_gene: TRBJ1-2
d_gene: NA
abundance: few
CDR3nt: TGTGCCAGCAGTACGTGGCGGGGGCCCAACTATGGCTACACCTTC
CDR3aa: CASSTWRGPNYGYTF

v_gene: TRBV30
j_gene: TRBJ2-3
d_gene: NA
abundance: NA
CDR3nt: TGTGCCTGGAGGGCGGTGGTGTCGGGCCGGCGGGCAGATACGCAGTATTTT
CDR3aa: CAWRAVVSGRRADTQYF

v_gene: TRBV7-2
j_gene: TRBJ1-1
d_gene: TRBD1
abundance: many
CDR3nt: TGTGCCAGCAGCCACGTGACAGGGGCCGGCGCTGAAGCTTTCTTT
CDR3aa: CASSHVTGAGAEAFF

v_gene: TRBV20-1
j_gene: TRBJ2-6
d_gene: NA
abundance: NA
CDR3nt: TGCAGTGCTAGGCCGACGGGACGGTCTGGGGCCAACGTCCTGACTTTC
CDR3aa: CSARPTGRSGANVLTF

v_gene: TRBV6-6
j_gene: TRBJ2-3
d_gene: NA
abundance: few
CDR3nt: TGTGCCAGCAGTTACTTGGATACGCAGTATTTT
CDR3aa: CASSYLDTQYF

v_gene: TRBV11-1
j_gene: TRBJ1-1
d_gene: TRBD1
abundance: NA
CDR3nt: TGTGCCAGCAGCTTGGGGACAGGGTGGACGATGGACACTGAAGCTTTCTTT
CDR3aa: CASSLGTGWTMDTEAFF

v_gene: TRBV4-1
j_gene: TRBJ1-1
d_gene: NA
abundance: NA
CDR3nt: TGCGCCAGCAGCCAACCCGGACGGAACACTGAAGCTTTCTTT
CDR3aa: CASSQPGRNTEAFF

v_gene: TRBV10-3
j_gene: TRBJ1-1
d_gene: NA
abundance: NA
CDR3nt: TGTGCCACGACAGGATCCCACACTGAAGCTTTCTTT
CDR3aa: CATTGSHTEAFF

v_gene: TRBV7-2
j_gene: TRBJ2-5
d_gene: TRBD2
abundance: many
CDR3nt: TGTGCCAGCAGCCCATTGGCGGGGGGGCCCCGGGAGACCCAGTACTTC
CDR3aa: CASSPLAGGPRETQYF

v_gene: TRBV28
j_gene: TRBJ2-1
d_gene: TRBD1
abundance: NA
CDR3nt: TGTGCCAGCAGTTTACCTAGGACAGGTTACAATGAGCAGTTCTTC
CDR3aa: CASSLPRTGYNEQFF

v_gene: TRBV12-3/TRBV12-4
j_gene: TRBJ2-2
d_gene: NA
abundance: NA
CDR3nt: TGTGCCAGCACCGGGACCGGGGAGCTGTTTTTT
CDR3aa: CASTGTGELFF

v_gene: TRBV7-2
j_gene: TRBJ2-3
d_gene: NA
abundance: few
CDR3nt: TGTGCCAGCAGCCAAAGCGGTGATACGCAGTATTTT
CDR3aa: CASSQSGDTQYF

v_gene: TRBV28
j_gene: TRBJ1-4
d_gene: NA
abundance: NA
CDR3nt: TGTGCCAGCAGTTTGCGCGAAGGGTGGGCTGAAAAACTGTTTTTT
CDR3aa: CASSLREGWAEKLFF

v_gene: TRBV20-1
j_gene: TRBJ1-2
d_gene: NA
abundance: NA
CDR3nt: TGCAGTGCTAGGACAAAAAAAAACTATGGCTACACCTTC
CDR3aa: CSARTKKNYGYTF

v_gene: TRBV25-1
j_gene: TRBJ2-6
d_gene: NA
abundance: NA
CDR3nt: TGTGCCAGCAGTGTTGGTCCTGGGGCCAACGTCCTGACTTTC
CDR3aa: CASSVGPGANVLTF

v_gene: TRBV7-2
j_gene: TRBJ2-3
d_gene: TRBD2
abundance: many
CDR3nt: TGTGCCAGCAGCTTGGGGACTAGCGGGAGTGGTATGCAGTATTTT
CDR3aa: CASSLGTSGSGMQYF

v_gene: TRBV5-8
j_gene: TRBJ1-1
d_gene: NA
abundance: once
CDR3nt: TGTGCCAGCAGCTTGTTTACGGGCGGGCGCCCTGAAGCTTTCTTT
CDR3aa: CASSLFTGGRPEAFF

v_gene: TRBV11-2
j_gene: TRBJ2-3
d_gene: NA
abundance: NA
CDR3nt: TGTGCCAGCAGCATAGACCAAACGGGGATATCCCCTAGCACAGATACGCAGTATTTT
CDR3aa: CASSIDQTGISPSTDTQYF

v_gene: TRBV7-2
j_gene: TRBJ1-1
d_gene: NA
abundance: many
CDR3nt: TGTGCCAGCAGCTTAACCACAGCTGAAGCTTTCTTT
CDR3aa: CASSLTTAEAFF